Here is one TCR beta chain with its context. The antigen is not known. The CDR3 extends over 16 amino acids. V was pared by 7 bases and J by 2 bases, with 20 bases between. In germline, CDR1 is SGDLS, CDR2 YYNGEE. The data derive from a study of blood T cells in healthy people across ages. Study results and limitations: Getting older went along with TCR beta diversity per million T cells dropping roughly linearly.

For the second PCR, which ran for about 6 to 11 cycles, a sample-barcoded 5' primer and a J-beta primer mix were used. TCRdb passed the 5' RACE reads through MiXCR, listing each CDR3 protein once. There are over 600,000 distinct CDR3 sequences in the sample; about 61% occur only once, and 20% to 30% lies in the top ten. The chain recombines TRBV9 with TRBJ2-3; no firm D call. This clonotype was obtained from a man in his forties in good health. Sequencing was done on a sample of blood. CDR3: CASGVSSETSTDTQYF. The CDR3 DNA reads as TGTGCCAGCGGAGTCTCGTCAGAGACCTCCACAGATACGCAGTATTTT. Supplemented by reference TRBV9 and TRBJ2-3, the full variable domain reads DSGVTQTPKHLITATGQRVTLRCSPRSGDLSVYWYQQSLDQGLQFLIQYYNGEERAKGNILERFSAQQFPDLHSELNLSSLELGDSALYFCASGVSSETSTDTQYFGPGTRLTVL.